This T cell receptor (beta chain) was identified during a study of T cell repertoires in cytomegalovirus infection (dated by TCRdb to between 2018 and 2021). Regarding the research as a whole: Alongside well-studied HLA-B-restricted epitopes, the peptide stimulations were aimed at recently identified HLA-C-restricted CMV epitopes, whose presentation resists viral immunomodulation. The HLA type of each donor mattered for the analysis, because public TCR beta signatures pointed to carriage of CMV infection along with the matching HLA type. The investigation overall reported the following: The ex vivo response was dominated by HLA-C-restricted CMV-specific TCR beta clonotypes, which also provided the single most frequent clonotype in two of eight donors. Carriers of CMV infection plus the relevant HLA type were discriminated by the cumulative frequency of public TCR beta family members in the study cohort and in an independent 352-donor cohort.

The treatment or condition label of this sample denotes: in vitro stimulation with specific CMV peptide epitopes to enrich CMV-specific T cells. The sample was run on an Illumina HiSeq 1500. TCRdb cleaned the public reads at Q25 with fastp, built clones with MiXCR and kept in-frame beta chains. Entries that share a CDR3 protein sequence are merged under the most common genes and DNA. In all, the sample holds some 500,000 distinct CDR3 sequences, and just under 40% of those were seen once. The top ten constitute about 46% of the sample. Including the terminal cysteine and phenylalanine, the CDR3 comprises 16 residues. This entry keeps only the CDR3 DNA: 48 bases, framed from base 1. Trimming removed 7 bases from V and 1 base from J; the gene matches leave 11 bases unexplained. Remarks on this clonotype: There is no known antigen for this receptor. No base qualities exist here, and no much larger clone lies one base off it.

This TCR derives from a human donor in good health (CMV status not recorded). Some clones in this sample may be carry-over from other donors' samples. This specimen was cultured PBMCs, taken from culture after CMV antigen stimulation. The receptor chain draws on TRBV12-3 or TRBV12-4 and TRBJ2-3, and 7 junctional nucleotides match TRBD2. The CDR3 region has the sequence CASTPGWEGGTDTQYF. The sequence in DNA is TGTGCCAGCACCCCAGGGTGGGAGGGCGGCACAGATACGCAGTATTTT.